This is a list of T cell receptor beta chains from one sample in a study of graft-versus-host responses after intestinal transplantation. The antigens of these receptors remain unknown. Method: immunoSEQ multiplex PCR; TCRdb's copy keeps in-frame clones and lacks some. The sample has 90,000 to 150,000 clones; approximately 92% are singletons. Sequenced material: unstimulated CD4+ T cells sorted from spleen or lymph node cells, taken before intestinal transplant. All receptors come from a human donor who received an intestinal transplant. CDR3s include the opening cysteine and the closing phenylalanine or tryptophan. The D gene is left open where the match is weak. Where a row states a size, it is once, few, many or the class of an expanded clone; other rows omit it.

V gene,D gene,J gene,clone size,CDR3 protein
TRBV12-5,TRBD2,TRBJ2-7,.,CASGHRTSGRYEQYF
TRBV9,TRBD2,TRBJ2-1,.,CASSPSGNNEQFF
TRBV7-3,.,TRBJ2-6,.,CASSLSPGANVLTF
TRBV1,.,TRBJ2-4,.,CTSSQEGPGVKNIQYF
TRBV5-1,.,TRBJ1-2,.,CASSARPKGDLTYGYTF
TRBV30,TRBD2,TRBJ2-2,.,CAWSGTRWNGELFF
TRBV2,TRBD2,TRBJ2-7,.,CASRSGSLSYEQYF
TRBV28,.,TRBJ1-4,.,CASSFEGDNEKLFF
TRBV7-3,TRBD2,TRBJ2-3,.,CASSLGSGADTQYF
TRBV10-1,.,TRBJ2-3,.,CASSRDWDTDTQYF
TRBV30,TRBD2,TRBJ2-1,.,CAWSAFRSRLAVANEQFF
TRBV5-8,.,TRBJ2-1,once,CASSLRETSGYNEQFF
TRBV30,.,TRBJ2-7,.,CAWSGPTGKGEQYF
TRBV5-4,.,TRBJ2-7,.,CASSPRYPGTYEQYF
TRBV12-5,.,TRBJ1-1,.,CASGLGHTSNTEAFF
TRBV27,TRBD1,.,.,CASSRTGADLYEQYF
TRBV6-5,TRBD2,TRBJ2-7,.,CAGTSVASGNREQYF
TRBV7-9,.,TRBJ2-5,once,CASSPDLWTDRETQYF
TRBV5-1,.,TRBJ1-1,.,CASSLAGGNTEAFF
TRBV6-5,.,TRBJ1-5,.,CASSSMVEGIGPQHF
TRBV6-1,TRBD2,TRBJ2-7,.,CASSDKTSRQYF
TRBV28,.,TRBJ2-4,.,CASNQGPLAKNIQYF
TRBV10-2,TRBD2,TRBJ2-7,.,CASSDAAGGDVYEQYF
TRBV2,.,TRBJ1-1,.,CASNTGGGDTEAFF
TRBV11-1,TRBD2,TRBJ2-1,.,CASSFKGLAPSYNEQFF
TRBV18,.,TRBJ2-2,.,CASSPPTGAMNTGELFF
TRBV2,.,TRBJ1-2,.,CASSARPGLKRYGYTF
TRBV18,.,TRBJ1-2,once,CASSPPSQRRYGYTF
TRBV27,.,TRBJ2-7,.,CASSLWGKQYF
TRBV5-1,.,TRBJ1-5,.,CASSLDSNSNQPQHF
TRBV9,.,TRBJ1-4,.,CASSVAGGIGEKLFF
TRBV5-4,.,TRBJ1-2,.,CASSLAVSDGYTF
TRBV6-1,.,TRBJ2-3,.,CASSEVFGWGRAPDTQYF
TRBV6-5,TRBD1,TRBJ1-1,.,CASSRQGNTEAFF
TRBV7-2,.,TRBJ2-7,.,CASSFQGTGSYEQYF
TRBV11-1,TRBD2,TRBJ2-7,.,CASSFGLAGGPGEQYF
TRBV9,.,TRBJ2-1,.,CASSVALERYNEQFF
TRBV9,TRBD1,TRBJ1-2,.,CASSASGTGGWYGYTF
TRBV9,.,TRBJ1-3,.,CASSVDPAKGGNTIYF
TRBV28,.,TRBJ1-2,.,CASSLDLSTGYTF
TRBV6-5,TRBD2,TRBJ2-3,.,CASGTSAVTDTQYF
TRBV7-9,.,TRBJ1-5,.,CATEGAGNQPQHF
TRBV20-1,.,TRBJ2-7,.,CSCGGYEQYF